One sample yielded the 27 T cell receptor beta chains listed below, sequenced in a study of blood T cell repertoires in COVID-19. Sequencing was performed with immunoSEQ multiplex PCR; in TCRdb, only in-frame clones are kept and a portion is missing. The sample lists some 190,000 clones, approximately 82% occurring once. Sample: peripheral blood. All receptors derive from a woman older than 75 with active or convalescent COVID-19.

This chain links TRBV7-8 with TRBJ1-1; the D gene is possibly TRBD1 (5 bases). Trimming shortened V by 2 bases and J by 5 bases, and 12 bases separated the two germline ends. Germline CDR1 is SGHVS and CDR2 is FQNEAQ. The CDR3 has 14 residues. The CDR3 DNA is TGTGCCAGCAGCTTACGGCAGGGTAATACTGAAGCTTTCTTT. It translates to CASSLRQGNTEAFF. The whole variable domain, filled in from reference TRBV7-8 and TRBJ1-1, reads GAGVSQSPRYKVAKRGQDVALRCDPISGHVSLFWYQQALGQGPEFLTYFQNEAQLDKSGLPSDRFFAERPEGSVSTLKIQRTQQEDSAVYLCASSLRQGNTEAFFGQGTRLTVV.

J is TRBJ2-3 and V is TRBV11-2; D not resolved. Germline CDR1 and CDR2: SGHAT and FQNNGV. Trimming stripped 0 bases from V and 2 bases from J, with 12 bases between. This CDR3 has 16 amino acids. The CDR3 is CASSLDLGSNTDTQYF. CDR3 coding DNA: TGTGCCAGCAGCTTAGATCTAGGAAGTAACACAGATACGCAGTATTTT. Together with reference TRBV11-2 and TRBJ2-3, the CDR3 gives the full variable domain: EAGVAQSPRYKIIEKRQSVAFWCNPISGHATLYWYQQILGQGPKLLIQFQNNGVVDDSQLPKDRFSAERLKGVDSTLKIQPAKLEDSAVYLCASSLDLGSNTDTQYFGPGTRLTVL.

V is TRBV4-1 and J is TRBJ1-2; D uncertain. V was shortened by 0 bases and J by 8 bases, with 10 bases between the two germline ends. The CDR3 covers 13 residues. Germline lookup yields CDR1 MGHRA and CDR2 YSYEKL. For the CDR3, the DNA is TGCGCCAGCAGCCAAGACAGGTTGATCGGCTACACCTTC. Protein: CASSQDRLIGYTF.

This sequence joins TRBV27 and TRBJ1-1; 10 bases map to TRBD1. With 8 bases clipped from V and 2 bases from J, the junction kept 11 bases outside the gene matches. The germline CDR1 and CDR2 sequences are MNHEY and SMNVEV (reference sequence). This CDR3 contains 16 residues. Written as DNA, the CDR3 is TGTGCCAGCCGACCCTCCGGGACAGGGGTTAACACTGAAGCTTTCTTT. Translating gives CASRPSGTGVNTEAFF.

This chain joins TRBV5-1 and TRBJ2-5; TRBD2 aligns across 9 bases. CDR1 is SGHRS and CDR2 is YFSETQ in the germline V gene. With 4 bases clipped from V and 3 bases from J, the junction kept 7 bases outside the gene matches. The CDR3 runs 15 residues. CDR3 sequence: CASSLSGGPEETQYF. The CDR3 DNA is TGCGCCAGCAGCCTTAGCGGGGGACCTGAAGAGACCCAGTACTTC.

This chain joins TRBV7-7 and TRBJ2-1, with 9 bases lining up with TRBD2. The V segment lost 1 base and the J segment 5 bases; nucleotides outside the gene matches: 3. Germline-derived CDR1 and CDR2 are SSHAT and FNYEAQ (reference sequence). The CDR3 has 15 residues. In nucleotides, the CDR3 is TGTGCCAGCAGCTTAGGACTAGCGGCGAACAATGAGCAGTTCTTC. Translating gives CASSLGLAANNEQFF.

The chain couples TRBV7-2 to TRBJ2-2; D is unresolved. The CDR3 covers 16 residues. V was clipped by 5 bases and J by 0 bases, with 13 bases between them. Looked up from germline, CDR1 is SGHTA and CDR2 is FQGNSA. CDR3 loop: CASSPLRTANTGELFF. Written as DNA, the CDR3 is TGTGCCAGCAGCCCCCTCAGAACCGCGAACACCGGGGAGCTGTTTTTT.

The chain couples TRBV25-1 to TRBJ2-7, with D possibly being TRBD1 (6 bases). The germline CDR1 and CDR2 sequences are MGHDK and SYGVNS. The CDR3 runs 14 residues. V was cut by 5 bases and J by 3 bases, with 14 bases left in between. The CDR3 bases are TGTGCCAGCAGTAGTTTGGGGGCGGGCTACGAGCAGTACTTC. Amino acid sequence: CASSSLGAGYEQYF.

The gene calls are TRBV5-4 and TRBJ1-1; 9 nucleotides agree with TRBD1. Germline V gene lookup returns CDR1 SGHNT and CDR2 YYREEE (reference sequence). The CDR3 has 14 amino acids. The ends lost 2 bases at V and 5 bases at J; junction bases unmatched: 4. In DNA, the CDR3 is TGTGCCAGCAGCTTAGACAGGGGGTTGACTGAAGCTTTCTTT. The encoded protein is CASSLDRGLTEAFF.

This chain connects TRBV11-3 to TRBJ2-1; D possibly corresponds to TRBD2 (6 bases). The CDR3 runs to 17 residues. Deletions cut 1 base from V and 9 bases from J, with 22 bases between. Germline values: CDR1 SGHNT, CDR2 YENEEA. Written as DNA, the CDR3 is TGTGCCAGCAGCTTAGTCGCAGCGGGTGGGAGCTTGGGTGAGCAGTTCTTC. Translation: CASSLVAAGGSLGEQFF.

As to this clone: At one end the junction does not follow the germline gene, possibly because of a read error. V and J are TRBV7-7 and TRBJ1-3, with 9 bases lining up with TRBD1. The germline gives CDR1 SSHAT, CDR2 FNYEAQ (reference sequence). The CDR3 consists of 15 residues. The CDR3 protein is CASSVNRGPGNTIYF. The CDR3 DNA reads TGTGCTAGCAGCGTCAACAGGGGGCCTGGAAACACCATATATTTT.

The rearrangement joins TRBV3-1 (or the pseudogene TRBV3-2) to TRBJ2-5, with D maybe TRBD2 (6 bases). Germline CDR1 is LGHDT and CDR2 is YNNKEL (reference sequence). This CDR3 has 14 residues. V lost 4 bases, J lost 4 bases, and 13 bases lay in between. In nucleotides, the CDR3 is TGTGCCAGCAGCCCTCTTCTAGCGTCAGAGACCCAGTACTTC. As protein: CASSPLLASETQYF.

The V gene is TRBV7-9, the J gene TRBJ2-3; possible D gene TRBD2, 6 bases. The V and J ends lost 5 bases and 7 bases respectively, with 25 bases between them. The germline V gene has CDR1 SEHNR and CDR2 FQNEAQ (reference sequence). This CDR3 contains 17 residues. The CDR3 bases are TGTGCCAGCAGCCCCCAGGGAGGTAGCCCTGCAGGAAATACGCAGTATTTT. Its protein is CASSPQGGSPAGNTQYF.

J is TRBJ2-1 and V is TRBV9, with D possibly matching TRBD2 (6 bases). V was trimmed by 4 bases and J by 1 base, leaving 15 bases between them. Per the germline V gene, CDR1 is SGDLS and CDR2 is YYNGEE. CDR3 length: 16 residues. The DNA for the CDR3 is TGTGCCAGCAGCTCGGGACTTGAATGGTCCTACAATGAGCAGTTCTTC. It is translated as CASSSGLEWSYNEQFF.

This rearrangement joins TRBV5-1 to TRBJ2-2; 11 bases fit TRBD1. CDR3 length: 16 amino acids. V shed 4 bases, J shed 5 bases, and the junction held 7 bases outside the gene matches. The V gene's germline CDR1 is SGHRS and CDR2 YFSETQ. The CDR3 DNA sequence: TGCGCCAGCAGCCTCAGGACAGGGGGCGTGACCGGGGAGCTGTTTTTT. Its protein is CASSLRTGGVTGELFF.

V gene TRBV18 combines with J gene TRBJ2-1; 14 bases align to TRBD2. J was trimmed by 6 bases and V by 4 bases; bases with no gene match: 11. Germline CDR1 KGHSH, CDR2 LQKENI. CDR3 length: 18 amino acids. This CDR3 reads CASSRLGTSGSIGNEQFF. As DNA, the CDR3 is TGTGCCAGCTCACGCTTAGGGACTAGCGGGAGTATAGGCAATGAGCAGTTCTTC.

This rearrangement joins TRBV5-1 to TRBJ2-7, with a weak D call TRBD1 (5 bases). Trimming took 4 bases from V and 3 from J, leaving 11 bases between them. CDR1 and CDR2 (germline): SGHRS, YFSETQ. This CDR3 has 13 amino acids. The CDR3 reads CASSRDSYYEQYF. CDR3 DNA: TGCGCCAGCAGCCGAGACAGTTACTACGAGCAGTACTTC. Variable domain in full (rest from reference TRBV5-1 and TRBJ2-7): KAGVTQTPRYLIKTRGQQVTLSCSPISGHRSVSWYQQTPGQGLQFLFEYFSETQRNKGNFPGRFSGRQFSNSRSEMNVSTLELGDSALYLCASSRDSYYEQYFGPGTRLTVT.

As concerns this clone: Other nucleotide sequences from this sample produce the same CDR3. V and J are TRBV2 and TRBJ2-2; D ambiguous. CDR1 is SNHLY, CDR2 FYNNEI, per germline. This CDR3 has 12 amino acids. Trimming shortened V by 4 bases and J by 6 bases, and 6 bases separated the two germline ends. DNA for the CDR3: TGTGCCAGCAGTGTCGAGCCCGGGGAGCTGTTTTTT. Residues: CASSVEPGELFF.

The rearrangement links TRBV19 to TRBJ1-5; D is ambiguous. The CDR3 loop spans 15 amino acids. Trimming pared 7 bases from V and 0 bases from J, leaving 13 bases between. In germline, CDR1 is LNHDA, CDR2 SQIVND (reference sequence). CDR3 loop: CASTPAIGSNQPQHF. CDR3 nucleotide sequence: TGTGCCAGTACCCCAGCGATCGGTAGCAATCAGCCCCAGCATTTT.

The CDR3 sequence: CASSMTPTDTQYF. In DNA, the CDR3 is TGCGCCAGCAGCATGACACCTACAGATACGCAGTATTTT. This chain uses TRBV5-1 with TRBJ2-3; D is undetermined. The CDR3 runs 13 residues. Between the trimmed V and J ends, which lost 4 bases and 3 bases, there was a span of 9 bases. Per germline, CDR1 SGHRS and CDR2 YFSETQ.

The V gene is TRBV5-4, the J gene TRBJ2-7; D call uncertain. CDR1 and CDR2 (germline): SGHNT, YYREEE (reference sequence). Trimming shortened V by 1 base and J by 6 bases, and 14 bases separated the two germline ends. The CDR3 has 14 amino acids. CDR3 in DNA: TGTGCCAGCAGCTTGTCTCTTAGTTCTCCCGAGCAGTACTTC. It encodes CASSLSLSSPEQYF.

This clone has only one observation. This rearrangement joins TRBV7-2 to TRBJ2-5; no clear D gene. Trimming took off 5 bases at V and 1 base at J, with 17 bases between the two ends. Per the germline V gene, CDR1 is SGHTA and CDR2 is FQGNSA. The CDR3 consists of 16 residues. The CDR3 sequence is CASSPTRRLIQETQYF. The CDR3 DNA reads TGTGCCAGCAGCCCGACGAGGCGGCTGATCCAAGAGACCCAGTACTTC. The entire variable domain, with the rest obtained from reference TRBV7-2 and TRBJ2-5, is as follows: GAGVSQSPSNKVTEKGKDVELRCDPISGHTALYWYRQSLGQGLEFLIYFQGNSAPDKSGLPSDRFSAERTGGSVSTLTIQRTQQEDSAVYLCASSPTRRLIQETQYFGPGTRLLVL.

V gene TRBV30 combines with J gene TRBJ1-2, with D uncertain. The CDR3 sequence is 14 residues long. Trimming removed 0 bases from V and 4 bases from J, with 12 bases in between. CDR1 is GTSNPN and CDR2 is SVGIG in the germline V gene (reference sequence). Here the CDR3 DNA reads TGTGCCTGGAGTGTCCGGTTAGAGAGCTATGGCTACACCTTC. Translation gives CAWSVRLESYGYTF.

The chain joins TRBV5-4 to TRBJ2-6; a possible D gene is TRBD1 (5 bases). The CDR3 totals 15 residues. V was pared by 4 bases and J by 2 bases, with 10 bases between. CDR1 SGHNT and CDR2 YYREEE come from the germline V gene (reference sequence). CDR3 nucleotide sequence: TGTGCCAGCAGCCGCACAGGAGCTGGGGCCAACGTCCTGACTTTC. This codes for CASSRTGAGANVLTF.

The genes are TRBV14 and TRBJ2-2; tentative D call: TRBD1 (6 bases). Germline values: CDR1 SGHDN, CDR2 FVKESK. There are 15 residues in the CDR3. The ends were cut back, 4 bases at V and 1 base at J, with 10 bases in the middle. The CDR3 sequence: CASSPRGLNTGELFF. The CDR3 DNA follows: TGTGCCAGCAGCCCCAGGGGCCTGAACACCGGGGAGCTGTTTTTT.

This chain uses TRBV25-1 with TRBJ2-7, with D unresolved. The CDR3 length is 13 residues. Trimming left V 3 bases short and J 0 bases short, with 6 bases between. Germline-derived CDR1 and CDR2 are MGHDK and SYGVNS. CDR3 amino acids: CASSDLISYEQYF. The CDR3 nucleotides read TGTGCCAGCAGTGATCTTATCTCCTACGAGCAGTACTTC.

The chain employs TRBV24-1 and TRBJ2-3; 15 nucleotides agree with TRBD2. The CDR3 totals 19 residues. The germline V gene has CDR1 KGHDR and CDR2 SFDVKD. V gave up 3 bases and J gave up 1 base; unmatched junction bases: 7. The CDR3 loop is CATSDPGTSGRTRTDTQYF. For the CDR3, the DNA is TGTGCCACCAGTGATCCCGGGACTAGCGGGAGGACGCGCACAGATACGCAGTATTTT.